This T cell receptor beta chain was captured in a study of OX40 agonist ivuxolimab in advanced cancers. Study-level results: At doses 0.1 to 3.0 mg/kg, CD4+ and CD8+ clones expanded.

This clone was picked up a small number of times. Its matching antigen is unknown. Systemic immunosuppression or autoimmune disease history was grounds to exclude patients. Blood got drawn at baseline, again on cycle 4 day 1, and then on cycle 7 day 1. Here immunoSEQ multiplex PCR was the method, and the copy in TCRdb shows in-frame clones only, minus some. The sample lists about 51,000 clones; around 77% were seen once. V lost 4 bases, J lost 0 bases, and 3 bases lay in between. CDR1 and CDR2 (germline): WNHNN, SYGVQD (reference sequence). The CDR3 runs 13 residues. This specimen consisted of CD4+ or CD8+ T cells sorted from blood, obtained in a trial of the OX40 agonist ivuxolimab. The origin of this receptor is an adult with an advanced solid tumor such as melanoma, head and neck, liver or kidney cancer. The rearrangement joins TRBV10-1 to TRBJ2-2; D uncertain. This CDR3 reads CASSGPNTGELFF. The CDR3 bases are TGCGCCAGCAGTGGGCCGAACACCGGGGAGCTGTTTTTT.